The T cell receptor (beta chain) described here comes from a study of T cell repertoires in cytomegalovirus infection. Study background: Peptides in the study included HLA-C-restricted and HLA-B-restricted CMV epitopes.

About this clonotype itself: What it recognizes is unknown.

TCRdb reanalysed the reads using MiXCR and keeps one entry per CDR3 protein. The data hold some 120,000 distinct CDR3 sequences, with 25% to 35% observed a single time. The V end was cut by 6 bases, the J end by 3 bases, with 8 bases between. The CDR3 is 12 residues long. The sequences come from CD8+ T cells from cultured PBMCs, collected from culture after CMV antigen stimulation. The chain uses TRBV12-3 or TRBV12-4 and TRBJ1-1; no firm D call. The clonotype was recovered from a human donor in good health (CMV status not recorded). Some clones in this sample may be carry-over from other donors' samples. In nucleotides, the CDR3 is TGTGCCAGCAGGGCAGGTTACACTGAAGCTTTCTTT. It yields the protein CASRAGYTEAFF.